The clone carrying this TCR beta chain has a count of ten or more. Its antigen remains unidentified. V lost 2 bases, J lost 7 bases, and 9 bases lay in between. CDR1 and CDR2 from the germline V gene are MNHEY and SMNVEV (reference sequence). This CDR3 is built from 14 residues. Using RNA template, CDR3s of TCR alpha and beta were amplified with iRepertoire arm-PCR. Tissue mRNA or PBMC total RNA, roughly 100-400 ng, went into one-step reverse transcription and amplification. TCRdb re-analysed the multiplex PCR reads in MiXCR, keeping a single row per CDR3 protein. The repertoire includes around 390,000 distinct CDR3 sequences, 41% of them detected once, and around 13% sits in the top ten. The data were taken from a study of glioma-infiltrating T cells. Study results and limitations: Signature shared blood CDR3 motifs were enriched in low-divergence and depleted in high-divergence patients. Only very few CDR3 sequences appeared in both tissue and blood. Gliomas, especially low-grade, showed above-expected tissue-blood divergence; non-neoplastic patients showed below.

The rearrangement links TRBV27 to TRBJ1-6; D remains ambiguous. The source material was glioma tissue, nonneoplastic brain tissue, or PBMCs (not recorded which). The sequence came from a human donor with low-grade glioma or glioblastoma, undergoing nonglioma brain surgery, or in good health (not recorded which). The CDR3 reads CASSLALGNSPLHF. CDR3 sequence (DNA): TGTGCCAGCAGTTTAGCGCTGGGGAATTCACCCCTCCACTTT.